This entry describes one TCR beta chain. The antigen is undetermined. Primers included in the PCR were 60 Vbeta and 13 Jbeta primers. The table came from immunoSEQ multiplex PCR; TCRdb's copy has only in-frame clones and leaves some out. The sample carries fewer than 110,000 clones, 73% recorded once. The entry originates in a study of cytomegalovirus exposure and HLA in healthy donors. Study-level findings and limits: The productive fraction for most TCR beta V segments was about 87% or about 30% in an earlier analysis. Reported results showed that the classifier diagnosed cytomegalovirus status with high specificity and sensitivity. Highly shared sequence variants in one cluster were likely a sequencing artifact. Later, TCR association rates were found to vary by HLA locus, highest for DRB1 and lowest for HLA-C.

The CDR3 runs 14 residues. V was trimmed by 3 bases and J by 6 bases, leaving 14 bases between them. Germline CDR1 reads MNHEY; CDR2 reads SMNVEV (reference sequence). The receptor was isolated from a man younger than 40 in good health and CMV-seronegative. Sample: PBMCs. V is TRBV27 and J is TRBJ1-2; D possibly corresponds to TRBD1 (6 bases). The CDR3 nucleotides are TGTGCCAGCAGTTTCTCTTGGGGGCTTGATGGCTACACCTTC. Its protein product is CASSFSWGLDGYTF.